Described below is a single T cell receptor (beta chain) sequence and its context. The antigen is undetermined. Expressed TCRB transcripts were sequenced, since all the RNA that had been isolated was reverse transcribed. TCRdb keeps only in-frame clones here, not all; method: immunoSEQ multiplex PCR. The table records 900,000 or so clones, 15% to 20% of them present only once. This specimen comes from a study of beta chain features in type 1 diabetes. Study outcomes and limitations: PCR might favor shorter templates, but any such skew would affect patients and controls equally. In the patient group, naive, central memory and Treg TCRB repertoires seemed more alike than in the healthy donor group.

The TCR sequence derives from a woman aged 18-29 years in good health. Sequenced sample: naive CD4+ T cells from blood.

DNA for the CDR3: TGTGCCATCGCTAAGGGGGAGCCCCGGGGGGAGCAGTACTTC. Encoded protein: CAIAKGEPRGEQYF. The rearrangement joins TRBV10-3 to TRBJ2-7, with D possibly called TRBD1 or TRBD2 (6 bases each). Germline-derived CDR1 and CDR2 are ENHRY and SYGVKD. This CDR3 has 14 amino acids. V was shortened by 8 bases and J by 7 bases, with 21 bases between the two germline ends.